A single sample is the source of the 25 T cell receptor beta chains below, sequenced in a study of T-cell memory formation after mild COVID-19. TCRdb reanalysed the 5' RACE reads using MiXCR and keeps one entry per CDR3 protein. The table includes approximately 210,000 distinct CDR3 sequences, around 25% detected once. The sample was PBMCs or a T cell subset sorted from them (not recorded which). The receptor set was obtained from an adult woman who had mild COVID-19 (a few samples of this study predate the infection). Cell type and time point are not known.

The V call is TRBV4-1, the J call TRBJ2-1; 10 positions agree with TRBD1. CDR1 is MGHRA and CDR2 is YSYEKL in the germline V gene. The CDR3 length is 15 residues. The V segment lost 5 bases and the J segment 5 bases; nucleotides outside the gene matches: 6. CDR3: CASSSGTGANNEQFF. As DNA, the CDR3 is TGCGCCAGCAGCTCCGGGACAGGGGCAAACAATGAGCAGTTCTTC.

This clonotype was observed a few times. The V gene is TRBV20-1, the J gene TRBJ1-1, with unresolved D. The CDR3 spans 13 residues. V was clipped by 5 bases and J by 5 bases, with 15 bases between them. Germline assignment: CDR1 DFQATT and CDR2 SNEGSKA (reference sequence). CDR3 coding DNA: TGCAGTGCTCCCCGTGAGGTCTCGACTGAAGCTTTCTTT. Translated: CSAPREVSTEAFF.

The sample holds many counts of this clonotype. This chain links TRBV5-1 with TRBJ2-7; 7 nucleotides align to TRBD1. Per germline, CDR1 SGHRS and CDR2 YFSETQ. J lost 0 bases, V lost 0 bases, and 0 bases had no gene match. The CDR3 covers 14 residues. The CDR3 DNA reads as TGCGCCAGCAGCTTGGGGGACAGCTCCTACGAGCAGTACTTC. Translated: CASSLGDSSYEQYF.

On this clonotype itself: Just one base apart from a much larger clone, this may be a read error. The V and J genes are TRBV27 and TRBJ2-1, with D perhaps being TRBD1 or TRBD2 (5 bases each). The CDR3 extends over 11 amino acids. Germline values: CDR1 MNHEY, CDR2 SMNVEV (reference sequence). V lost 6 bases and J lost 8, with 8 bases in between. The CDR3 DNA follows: TGTGCCAGCAGGTTGGGGGATGAGCAGTTCTTC. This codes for CASRLGDEQFF.

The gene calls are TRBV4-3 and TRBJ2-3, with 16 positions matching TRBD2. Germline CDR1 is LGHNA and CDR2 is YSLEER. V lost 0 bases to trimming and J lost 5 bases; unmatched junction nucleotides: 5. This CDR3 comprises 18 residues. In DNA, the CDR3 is TGCGCCAGCAGCCAAGAGCCGGGACTAGCGGGAGGGTTAGATACGCAGTATTTT. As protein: CASSQEPGLAGGLDTQYF.

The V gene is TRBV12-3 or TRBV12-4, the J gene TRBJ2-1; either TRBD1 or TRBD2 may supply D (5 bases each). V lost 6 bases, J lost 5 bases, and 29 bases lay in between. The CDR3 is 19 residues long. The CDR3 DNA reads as TGTGCCAGCAGGCTCCGGGCCCTACAAAAGGGACGTTCGGACAATGAGCAGTTCTTC. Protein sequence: CASRLRALQKGRSDNEQFF.

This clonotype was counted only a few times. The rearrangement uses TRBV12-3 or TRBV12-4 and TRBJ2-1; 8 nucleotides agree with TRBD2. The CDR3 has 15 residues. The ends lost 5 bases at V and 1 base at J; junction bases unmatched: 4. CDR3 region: CASSREGTSYNEQFF. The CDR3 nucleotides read TGTGCCAGCAGTCGGGAGGGAACGTCCTACAATGAGCAGTTCTTC.

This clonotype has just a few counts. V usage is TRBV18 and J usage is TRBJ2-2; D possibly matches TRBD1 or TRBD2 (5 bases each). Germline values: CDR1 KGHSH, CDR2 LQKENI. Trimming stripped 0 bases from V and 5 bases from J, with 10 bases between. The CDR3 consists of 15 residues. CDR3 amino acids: CASSPPRGGTGELFF. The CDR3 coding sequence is TGTGCCAGCTCACCACCGAGGGGTGGAACCGGGGAGCTGTTTTTT.

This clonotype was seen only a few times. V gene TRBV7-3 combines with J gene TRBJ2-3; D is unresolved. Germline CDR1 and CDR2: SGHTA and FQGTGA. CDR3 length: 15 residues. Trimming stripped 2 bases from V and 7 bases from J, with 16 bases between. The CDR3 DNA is TGTGCCAGCAGCTTACGGCGCCGGATCAGGAATACGCAGTATTTT. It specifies CASSLRRRIRNTQYF.

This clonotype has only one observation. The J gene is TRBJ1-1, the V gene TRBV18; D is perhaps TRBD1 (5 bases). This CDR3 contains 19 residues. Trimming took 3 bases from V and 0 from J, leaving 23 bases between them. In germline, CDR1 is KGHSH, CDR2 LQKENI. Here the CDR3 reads CASSPQGLRGVIMNTEAFF. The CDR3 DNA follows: TGTGCCAGCTCACCTCAGGGACTTCGCGGGGTGATAATGAACACTGAAGCTTTCTTT.

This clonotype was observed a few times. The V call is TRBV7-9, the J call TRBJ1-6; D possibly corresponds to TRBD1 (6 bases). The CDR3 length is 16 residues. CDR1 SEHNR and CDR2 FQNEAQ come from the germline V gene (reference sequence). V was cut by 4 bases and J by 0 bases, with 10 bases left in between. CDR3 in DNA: TGTGCCAGCAGCTCCAGACAGGCCTCCTATAATTCACCCCTCCACTTT. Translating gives CASSSRQASYNSPLHF. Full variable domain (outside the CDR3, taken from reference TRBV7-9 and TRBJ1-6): DTGVSQNPRHKITKRGQNVTFRCDPISEHNRLYWYRQTLGQGPEFLTYFQNEAQLEKSRLLSDRFSAERPKGSFSTLEIQRTEQGDSAMYLCASSSRQASYNSPLHFGNGTRLTVT.

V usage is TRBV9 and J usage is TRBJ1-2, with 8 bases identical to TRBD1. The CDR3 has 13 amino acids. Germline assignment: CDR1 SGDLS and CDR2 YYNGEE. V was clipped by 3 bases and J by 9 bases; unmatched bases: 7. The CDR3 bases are TGTGCCAGCAGCGGAGGACAGGGAGTCAGCTACACCTTC. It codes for CASSGGQGVSYTF.

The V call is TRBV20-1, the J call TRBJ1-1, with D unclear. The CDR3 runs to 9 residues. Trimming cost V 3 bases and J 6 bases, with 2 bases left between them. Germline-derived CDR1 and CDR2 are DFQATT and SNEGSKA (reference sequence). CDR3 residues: CSASPEAFF. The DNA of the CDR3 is TGCAGTGCTAGTCCTGAAGCTTTCTTT.

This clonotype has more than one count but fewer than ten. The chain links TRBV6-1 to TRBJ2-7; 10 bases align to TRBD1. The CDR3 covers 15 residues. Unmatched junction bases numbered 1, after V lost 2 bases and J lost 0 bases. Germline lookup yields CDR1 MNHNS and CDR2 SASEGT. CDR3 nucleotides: TGTGCCAGCAGTGAATGGACAGGGGGCTCCTACGAGCAGTACTTC. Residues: CASSEWTGGSYEQYF.

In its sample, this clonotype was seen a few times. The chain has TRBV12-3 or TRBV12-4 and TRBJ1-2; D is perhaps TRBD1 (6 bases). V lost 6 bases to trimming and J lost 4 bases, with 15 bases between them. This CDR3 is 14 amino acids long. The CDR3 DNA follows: TGTGCCAGCAGGCCCGGACAGCTGCTCTATGGCTACACCTTC. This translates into CASRPGQLLYGYTF.

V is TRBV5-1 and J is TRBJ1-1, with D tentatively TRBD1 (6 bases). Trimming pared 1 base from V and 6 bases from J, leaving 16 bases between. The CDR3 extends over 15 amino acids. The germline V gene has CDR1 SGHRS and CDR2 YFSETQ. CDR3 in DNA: TGCGCCAGCAGCTTGACAGGGTCCGGTAGCGCTGAAGCTTTCTTT. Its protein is CASSLTGSGSAEAFF.

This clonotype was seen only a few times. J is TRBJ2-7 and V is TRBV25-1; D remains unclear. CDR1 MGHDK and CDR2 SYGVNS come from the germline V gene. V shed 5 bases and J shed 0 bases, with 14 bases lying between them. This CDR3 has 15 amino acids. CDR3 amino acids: CASSPRQVSSYEQYF. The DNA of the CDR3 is TGTGCCAGCAGTCCCAGGCAGGTCTCCTCCTACGAGCAGTACTTC.

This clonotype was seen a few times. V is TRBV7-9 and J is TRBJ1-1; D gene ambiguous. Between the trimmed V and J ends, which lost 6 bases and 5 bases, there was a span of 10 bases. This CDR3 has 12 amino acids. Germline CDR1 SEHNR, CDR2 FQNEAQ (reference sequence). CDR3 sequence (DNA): TGTGCCAGCAGGTTACCCGTGACTGAAGCTTTCTTT. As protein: CASRLPVTEAFF. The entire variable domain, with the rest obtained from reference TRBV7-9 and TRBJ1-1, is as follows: DTGVSQNPRHKITKRGQNVTFRCDPISEHNRLYWYRQTLGQGPEFLTYFQNEAQLEKSRLLSDRFSAERPKGSFSTLEIQRTEQGDSAMYLCASRLPVTEAFFGQGTRLTVV.

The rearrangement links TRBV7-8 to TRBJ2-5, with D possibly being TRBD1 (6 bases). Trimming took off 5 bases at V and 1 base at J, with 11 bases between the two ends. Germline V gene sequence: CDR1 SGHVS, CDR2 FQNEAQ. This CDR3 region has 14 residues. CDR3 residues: CASSQQGIQETQYF. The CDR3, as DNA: TGTGCCAGCAGCCAACAGGGTATCCAAGAGACCCAGTACTTC.

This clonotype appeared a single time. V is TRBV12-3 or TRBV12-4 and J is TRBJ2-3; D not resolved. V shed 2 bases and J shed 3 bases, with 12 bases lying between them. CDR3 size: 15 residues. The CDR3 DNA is TGTGCCAGCAGTTTATCGGTCAGGAGAACAGATACGCAGTATTTT. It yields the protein CASSLSVRRTDTQYF.

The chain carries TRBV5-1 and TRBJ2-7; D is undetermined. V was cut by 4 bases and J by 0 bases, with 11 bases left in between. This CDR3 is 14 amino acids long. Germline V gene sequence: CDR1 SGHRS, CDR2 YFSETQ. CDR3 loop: CASSGSQSSYEQYF. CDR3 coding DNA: TGCGCCAGCAGCGGTTCCCAGAGCTCCTACGAGCAGTACTTC.

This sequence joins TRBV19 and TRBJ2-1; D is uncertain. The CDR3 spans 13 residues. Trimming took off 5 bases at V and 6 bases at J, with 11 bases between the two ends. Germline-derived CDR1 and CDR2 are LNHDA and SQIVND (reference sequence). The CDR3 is CASSARLGNEQFF. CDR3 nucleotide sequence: TGTGCCAGTAGTGCCAGGCTGGGCAATGAGCAGTTCTTC.

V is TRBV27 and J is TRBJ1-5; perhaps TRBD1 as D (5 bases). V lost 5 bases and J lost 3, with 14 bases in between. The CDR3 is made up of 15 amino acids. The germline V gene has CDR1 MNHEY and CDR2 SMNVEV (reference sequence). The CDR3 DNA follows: TGTGCCAGCAGTCCTCCGGGACTCCTCAATCAGCCCCAGCATTTT. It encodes CASSPPGLLNQPQHF.

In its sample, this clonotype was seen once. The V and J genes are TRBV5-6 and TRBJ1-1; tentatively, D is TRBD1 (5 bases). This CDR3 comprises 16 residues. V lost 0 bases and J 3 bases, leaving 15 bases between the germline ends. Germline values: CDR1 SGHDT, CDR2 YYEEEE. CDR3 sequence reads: CASSLETNGGDTEAFF. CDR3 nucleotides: TGTGCCAGCAGCTTGGAAACGAATGGGGGGGACACTGAAGCTTTCTTT.

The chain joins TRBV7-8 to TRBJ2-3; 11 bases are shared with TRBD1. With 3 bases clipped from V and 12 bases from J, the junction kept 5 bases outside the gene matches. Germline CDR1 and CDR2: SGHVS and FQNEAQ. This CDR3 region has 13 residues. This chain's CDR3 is CASSFSDRGRQYF. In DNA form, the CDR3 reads TGTGCCAGCAGCTTCTCGGACAGGGGGCGTCAGTATTTT. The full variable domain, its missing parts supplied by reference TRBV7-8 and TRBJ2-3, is GAGVSQSPRYKVAKRGQDVALRCDPISGHVSLFWYQQALGQGPEFLTYFQNEAQLDKSGLPSDRFFAERPEGSVSTLKIQRTQQEDSAVYLCASSFSDRGRQYFGPGTRLTVL.